This entry lists 31 T cell receptor beta chains sequenced from one sample in a study of blood T cell repertoires in COVID-19. Libraries were prepared by immunoSEQ multiplex PCR; TCRdb keeps only in-frame clonotypes and omits some of them. Here the sample spans fewer than 70,000 clones, around nine tenths being singletons. Sequenced input: peripheral blood. The receptor source for this set is a human donor in a cohort sampled during active COVID-19.

This clone appeared once. The chain joins TRBV5-1 to TRBJ1-2; D remains unclear. V gave up 0 bases and J gave up 6 bases, with 6 bases separating them. The CDR3 consists of 12 residues. CDR1 and CDR2 from the germline V gene are SGHRS and YFSETQ. The CDR3 DNA reads as TGCGCCAGCAGCTTGGACAGAGATGGCTACACCTTC. This sequence encodes CASSLDRDGYTF.

This chain connects TRBV6-5 to TRBJ2-1; D may be TRBD1 (6 bases). Germline loops: CDR1 MNHEY, CDR2 SVGAGI. The ends were cut back, 2 bases at V and 7 bases at J, with 15 bases in the middle. The CDR3 contains 15 residues. The CDR3 DNA reads TGTGCCAGCAGTTACGGGACATCCCCGTCGAATGAGCAGTTCTTC. Amino acid sequence: CASSYGTSPSNEQFF.

The chain has TRBV10-1 and TRBJ1-1, with TRBD1 identical over 7 bases. CDR3 length: 13 amino acids. Per germline, CDR1 WNHNN and CDR2 SYGVQD (reference sequence). Trimming cost V 3 bases and J 5 bases; bases outside gene matches: 3. The CDR3 region is CASSEMGQTEAFF. In DNA, the CDR3 is TGCGCCAGCAGTGAAATGGGACAGACTGAAGCTTTCTTT.

The chain uses TRBV27 and TRBJ2-7; 10 bases agree with TRBD1. Germline V gene sequence: CDR1 MNHEY, CDR2 SMNVEV (reference sequence). The CDR3 has 15 residues. J lost 2 bases, V lost 3 bases, and 4 bases had no gene match. CDR3 loop: CASSFTTGGPYEQYF. CDR3 bases: TGTGCCAGCAGTTTTACGACAGGGGGCCCCTACGAGCAGTACTTC.

The chain combines TRBV27 with TRBJ2-3; possible D gene TRBD1, 5 bases. From germline, CDR1 is MNHEY and CDR2 SMNVEV (reference sequence). This CDR3 spans 12 amino acids. Trimming took off 6 bases at V and 4 bases at J, with 8 bases between the two ends. In DNA, the CDR3 is TGTGCCAGCAGATCAGGGTCAGATACGCAGTATTTT. Amino acid sequence: CASRSGSDTQYF.

This rearrangement joins TRBV7-9 to TRBJ2-3, with 7 positions matching TRBD1. The CDR3 length is 16 residues. V was clipped by 1 base and J by 0 bases; unmatched bases: 4. The V gene's germline CDR1 is SEHNR and CDR2 FQNEAQ (reference sequence). CDR3 sequence (DNA): TGTGCCAGCAGCTTAGTCGGGACAGCTAGCACAGATACGCAGTATTTT. Encoded protein: CASSLVGTASTDTQYF.

J is TRBJ2-6 and V is TRBV30; 9 positions match TRBD1. J lost 4 bases, V lost 2 bases, and 3 bases had no gene match. Germline V CDR1 and CDR2: GTSNPN, SVGIG (reference sequence). CDR3 length: 15 amino acids. CDR3 region: CAWSYRGLGANVLTF. For the CDR3, the DNA is TGTGCCTGGAGTTACAGGGGGCTCGGGGCCAACGTCCTGACTTTC.

This chain joins TRBV9 and TRBJ2-5, with unresolved D. The CDR3 runs 13 residues. The V end lost 0 bases, the J end lost 5 bases, and 8 bases lay between the germline ends. Per germline, CDR1 SGDLS and CDR2 YYNGEE. CDR3 protein: CASSVEGVETQYF. The CDR3 nucleotides are TGTGCCAGCAGCGTAGAAGGAGTGGAGACCCAGTACTTC.

The J gene is TRBJ2-7, the V gene TRBV27; 8 bases line up with TRBD2. Germline V CDR1 and CDR2: MNHEY, SMNVEV (reference sequence). The CDR3 consists of 14 residues. V lost 4 bases and J lost 0; bases outside the gene matches: 2. The CDR3 DNA sequence: TGTGCCAGCAGTTCTAGCGGGCCCTCCTACGAGCAGTACTTC. This encodes CASSSSGPSYEQYF.

This chain uses TRBV19 with TRBJ2-2; 9 bases fit TRBD2. CDR1 is LNHDA and CDR2 is SQIVND in the germline V gene (reference sequence). This CDR3 has 15 residues. V lost 6 bases, J lost 1 base, and 3 bases stayed unmatched. In nucleotides, the CDR3 is TGTGCCAGTAGAAGACTAGCGGAGAACACCGGGGAGCTGTTTTTT. This codes for CASRRLAENTGELFF.

The chain couples TRBV7-2 to TRBJ2-7; D is ambiguous. CDR3 length equals 14 residues. CDR1 is SGHTA, CDR2 FQGNSA, per germline. The V and J ends lost 1 base and 4 bases respectively, with 11 bases between them. CDR3 DNA sequence: TGTGCCAGCAGCTTAGGCGGCGGCCTTTACGAGCAGTACTTC. Translation: CASSLGGGLYEQYF.

The chain links TRBV10-3 to TRBJ2-6; 8 nucleotides agree with TRBD1. Germline V gene lookup returns CDR1 ENHRY and CDR2 SYGVKD. After removal of 6 bases from V and 1 base from J, the junction contained 8 bases not matched to a gene. The CDR3 contains 17 residues. The CDR3 DNA follows: TGTGCCATCAGCGGTGACAGGGGAAGTTCTGGGGCCAACGTCCTGACTTTC. Translation gives CAISGDRGSSGANVLTF.

This clone was recorded once. The chain couples TRBV18 to TRBJ1-5; D gene unclear. Trimming took off 2 bases at V and 2 bases at J, with 7 bases between the two ends. Germline CDR1 and CDR2: KGHSH and LQKENI. The CDR3 covers 14 residues. DNA of the CDR3: TGTGCCAGCTCACCAACCCAGGGCAATCAGCCCCAGCATTTT. It codes for CASSPTQGNQPQHF.

The chain uses TRBV7-2 and TRBJ2-1; 7 bases fit TRBD2. Unmatched junction bases numbered 3, after V lost 3 bases and J lost 7 bases. The CDR3 consists of 13 residues. The germline V gene has CDR1 SGHTA and CDR2 FQGNSA. The CDR3 sequence is CASSFGGRNEQFF. For the CDR3, the DNA is TGTGCCAGCAGCTTCGGGGGGAGGAATGAGCAGTTCTTC.

The chain combines TRBV6-5 with TRBJ1-1, with D unclear. The V end was cut by 2 bases, the J end by 2 bases, with 15 bases between. CDR3 length equals 16 residues. CDR1 is MNHEY, CDR2 SVGAGI, per germline. CDR3 in amino acids: CASSYLPPRGNTEAFF. The CDR3 region has the DNA TGTGCCAGCAGTTACCTCCCCCCGCGGGGAAACACTGAAGCTTTCTTT.

The CDR3 DNA follows: TGTGCCAGTCAGCCTAGGACAGGGAACACCGGGGAGCTGTTTTTT. This translates into CASQPRTGNTGELFF. The chain recombines TRBV7-9 with TRBJ2-2; 7 bases align to TRBD1. With 9 bases clipped from V and 1 base from J, the junction kept 8 bases outside the gene matches. CDR1 is SEHNR and CDR2 is FQNEAQ in the germline V gene (reference sequence). The CDR3 runs 15 residues. The full variable domain, rest sourced from reference TRBV7-9 and TRBJ2-2, is DTGVSQNPRHKITKRGQNVTFRCDPISEHNRLYWYRQTLGQGPEFLTYFQNEAQLEKSRLLSDRFSAERPKGSFSTLEIQRTEQGDSAMYLCASQPRTGNTGELFFGEGSRLTVL.

The V gene is TRBV7-9, the J gene TRBJ1-1, with D possibly being TRBD1 (6 bases). V was clipped by 1 base and J by 1 base, with 10 bases between them. In germline, CDR1 is SEHNR, CDR2 FQNEAQ (reference sequence). The CDR3 has 15 amino acids. The CDR3 reads CASSLVRGGNTEAFF. The CDR3 nucleotides are TGTGCCAGCAGCTTAGTAAGAGGGGGGAACACTGAAGCTTTCTTT.

The V call is TRBV9, the J call TRBJ1-3, with D tentatively TRBD1 (5 bases). This CDR3 is built from 14 residues. Germline V gives CDR1 SGDLS, CDR2 YYNGEE. V was pared by 0 bases and J by 7 bases, with 11 bases between. CDR3 nucleotide sequence: TGTGCCAGCAGCGTAGGGGCAGGGCGGAACACCATATATTTT. Its translation: CASSVGAGRNTIYF.

The chain links TRBV7-2 to TRBJ2-5, with 10 bases lining up with TRBD2. Germline CDR1 SGHTA, CDR2 FQGNSA. V was pared by 4 bases and J by 1 base, with 3 bases of the junction left unmatched. The length of the CDR3 is 15 residues. DNA of the CDR3: TGTGCCAGCAGCTCCGGACTAGCGGTCCAAGAGACCCAGTACTTC. Translated, it gives CASSSGLAVQETQYF.

V usage is TRBV7-3 and J usage is TRBJ2-3; 7 bases map to TRBD2. The CDR3 runs 15 residues. CDR1 and CDR2 from the germline V gene are SGHTA and FQGTGA. The V and J ends lost 0 bases and 0 bases, in that order; junction bases with no gene match: 0. The chain's CDR3 is CASSLTGGSTDTQYF. The CDR3 DNA follows: TGTGCCAGCAGCTTAACGGGAGGGAGCACAGATACGCAGTATTTT.

The chain employs TRBV11-2 and TRBJ2-1; tentative D call: TRBD2 (5 bases). CDR1 SGHAT and CDR2 FQNNGV come from the germline V gene. V gave up 4 bases and J gave up 10 bases, with 17 bases separating them. The CDR3 is made up of 14 amino acids. The CDR3 region has the DNA TGTGCCAGCAGCTCCGCCCCGGGGAGTCCGGAGCAGTTCTTC. Translating it yields CASSSAPGSPEQFF. Full variable domain (rest looked up from reference TRBV11-2 and TRBJ2-1): EAGVAQSPRYKIIEKRQSVAFWCNPISGHATLYWYQQILGQGPKLLIQFQNNGVVDDSQLPKDRFSAERLKGVDSTLKIQPAKLEDSAVYLCASSSAPGSPEQFFGPGTRLTVL.

This clone was picked up a small number of times. V usage is TRBV6-4 and J usage is TRBJ2-2, with 8 bases identical to TRBD2. Trimming at V came to 4 bases and at J to 2 bases, leaving 3 bases not matched to a gene. The CDR3 extends over 15 amino acids. CDR1 MRHNA and CDR2 SNTAGT come from the germline V gene. As DNA, the CDR3 is TGTGCCAGCAGTGCGGCGGGAGGAAACACCGGGGAGCTGTTTTTT. It specifies CASSAAGGNTGELFF.

The chain employs TRBV19 and TRBJ1-5; TRBD1 might be the D (6 bases). V was pared by 5 bases and J by 4 bases, with 12 bases between. Germline loops: CDR1 LNHDA, CDR2 SQIVND (reference sequence). The CDR3 has 14 residues. The CDR3 sequence: CASSRLGANQPQHF. CDR3 coding DNA: TGTGCCAGTAGTCGCTTGGGGGCTAATCAGCCCCAGCATTTT.

The chain recombines TRBV2 with TRBJ1-1, with D uncertain. The CDR3 consists of 15 residues. Trimming shortened V by 6 bases and J by 0 bases, and 14 bases separated the two germline ends. Per the germline V gene, CDR1 is SNHLY and CDR2 is FYNNEI. CDR3 in DNA: TGTGCCAGCAGGACACAGAGTCCGATGAACACTGAAGCTTTCTTT. The encoded protein is CASRTQSPMNTEAFF.

This chain uses TRBV4-2 with TRBJ2-5, with TRBD2 as a possible D gene (6 bases). Germline loops: CDR1 LGHNA, CDR2 YNFKEQ. Trimming left V 0 bases short and J 7 bases short, with 12 bases between. CDR3 size: 14 residues. DNA for the CDR3: TGTGCCAGCAGCCAAGATCATTTGGGAGGGACCCAGTACTTC. This encodes CASSQDHLGGTQYF.

For the CDR3, the DNA is TGTGCCAGCAGCTTAGTATTTCAGGATTATGGCTACACCTTC. This translates into CASSLVFQDYGYTF. The chain links TRBV7-2 to TRBJ1-2, with unresolved D. Germline V gives CDR1 SGHTA, CDR2 FQGNSA. The CDR3 covers 14 residues. The ends were cut back, 1 base at V and 5 bases at J, with 11 bases in the middle.

This clone was detected a few times. The chain carries TRBV3-1 (or the pseudogene TRBV3-2) and TRBJ2-5; D might be TRBD2 (5 bases). This CDR3 has 18 residues. Germline CDR1 is LGHDT and CDR2 is YNNKEL (reference sequence). V lost 0 bases and J lost 2, with 19 bases in between. CDR3 coding DNA: TGTGCCAGCAGCCAAGAATATACTGTCGGGATCGGACAAGAGACCCAGTACTTC. Protein sequence: CASSQEYTVGIGQETQYF.

The CDR3 coding sequence is TGTGCCAGCAGACCTGAAGGACAGTTCTCTGGAAACACCATATATTTT. Amino acid sequence: CASRPEGQFSGNTIYF. V is TRBV7-2 and J is TRBJ1-3; the D gene is possibly TRBD1 (6 bases). The CDR3 runs to 16 residues. V gave up 6 bases and J gave up 0 bases, with 15 bases separating them. Germline V gene lookup returns CDR1 SGHTA and CDR2 FQGNSA.

About this clone itself: Other DNA sequences in this sample translate to the same CDR3. This chain connects TRBV7-2 to TRBJ2-3; unclear D gene. V was cut by 0 bases and J by 0 bases, with 10 bases left in between. The CDR3 extends over 16 amino acids. In germline, CDR1 is SGHTA, CDR2 FQGNSA. CDR3 nucleotides: TGTGCCAGCAGCTTAGCGCGCGGCCGAAGCACAGATACGCAGTATTTT. Translation: CASSLARGRSTDTQYF.

This clone turned up a few times. The chain employs TRBV10-3 and TRBJ1-2; TRBD1 matches at 7 bases. V lost 10 bases, J lost 3 bases, and 8 bases stayed unmatched. Per germline, CDR1 ENHRY and CDR2 SYGVKD. The CDR3 has 13 residues. This CDR3 reads CATSGQEDYGYTF. The CDR3 nucleotides read TGTGCCACCTCCGGACAGGAGGACTATGGCTACACCTTC.

The chain uses TRBV6-5 and TRBJ2-3; TRBD2 matches 11 bases. CDR1 MNHEY and CDR2 SVGAGI come from the germline V gene. V lost 0 bases to trimming and J lost 9 bases; unmatched junction nucleotides: 8. CDR3 length equals 16 residues. CDR3 sequence reads: CASSYSFSGGGDTQYF. For the CDR3, the DNA is TGTGCCAGCAGTTACTCGTTTAGCGGGGGGGGCGACACGCAGTATTTT.